This T cell receptor beta chain comes out of a study of T cell responses to AZD1222 COVID-19 vaccine. V was clipped by 4 bases and J by 2 bases; unmatched bases: 9. The germline V gene encodes CDR1 SGHDT and CDR2 YYEEEE. The CDR3 runs to 16 residues. TCRdb's table, derived via immunoSEQ multiplex PCR, lists solely in-frame clones and lacks some. The sample lists 130,000 or so clones; approximately 93% were seen once. This rearrangement joins TRBV5-6 to TRBJ2-7; 10 bases line up with TRBD2. This receptor was obtained from an adult in good health. Material: peripheral blood, obtained on day 0 of AZD1222 vaccination. DNA for the CDR3: TGTGCCAGCAGCCCGCAGCGACTAGCGGGTACCTACGAGCAGTACTTC. Protein sequence: CASSPQRLAGTYEQYF.